The rows below give T cell receptor beta chains drawn from one sample of a study of cytomegalovirus exposure and HLA in healthy donors. Clones were read by immunoSEQ multiplex PCR, and TCRdb kept only the in-frame ones, dropping some. There are around 120,000 clones in the sample; 70% occur only once, and roughly 10% lies in the top ten. The sequenced material came from PBMCs. The source of these receptors is a man between 40 and 49 years old in good health and CMV-seropositive. The CDR3 runs from the conserved cysteine through the conserved F or W. Each record gives: clone size, V gene, D gene, J gene, CDR3 DNA, CDR3 protein. The D gene is left open where the match is weak. Clone size, where shown, is once, few, many, or a class for clones that have expanded.

clone size: -
V gene: TRBV5-1
D gene: TRBD2
J gene: TRBJ2-1
CDR3 DNA: TGCGCCAGCAGCTTGTTTTCTAGCGGCAATGAGCAGTTCTTC
CDR3 protein: CASSLFSSGNEQFF

clone size: -
V gene: TRBV6-1
D gene: TRBD2
J gene: TRBJ2-1
CDR3 DNA: TGTGCCAGCAGTGGGACTGGGACTAGGGCGAATCATGAGCAGTTCTTC
CDR3 protein: CASSGTGTRANHEQFF

clone size: few
V gene: TRBV5-4
D gene: TRBD1
J gene: TRBJ1-5
CDR3 DNA: TGTGCCAGCAGCCAAGAGGCAATGGGACAGGGCGGTCAGCCCCAGCATTTT
CDR3 protein: CASSQEAMGQGGQPQHF

clone size: once
V gene: TRBV18
D gene: -
J gene: TRBJ1-5
CDR3 DNA: TGTGCCAGCTCACCGCCTTTATCACAGGGACGGGTCGATCAGCCCCAGCATTTT
CDR3 protein: CASSPPLSQGRVDQPQHF

clone size: -
V gene: TRBV30
D gene: TRBD1
J gene: TRBJ1-2
CDR3 DNA: TGTGCCTGGAGTAGGGGACAGGGGGCCCCTGGCGGCTACACCTTC
CDR3 protein: CAWSRGQGAPGGYTF

clone size: -
V gene: TRBV28
D gene: -
J gene: TRBJ1-4
CDR3 DNA: TGTGCCAGCAGTTACGGACTTAATGAAAAACTGTTTTTT
CDR3 protein: CASSYGLNEKLFF

clone size: -
V gene: TRBV6-5
D gene: TRBD2
J gene: TRBJ2-5
CDR3 DNA: TGTGCCAGCTGTATAGGTCTAGCGGGACAAGAGACCCAGTACTTC
CDR3 protein: CASCIGLAGQETQYF

clone size: -
V gene: TRBV29-1
D gene: TRBD2
J gene: TRBJ2-1
CDR3 DNA: TGCAGCGTCTCCGGGACTAGCGGGAACTTTGAGCAGTTCTTC
CDR3 protein: CSVSGTSGNFEQFF

clone size: -
V gene: TRBV30
D gene: TRBD2
J gene: TRBJ2-1
CDR3 DNA: TGTGCCTGGAGTGTCGGAGCGGGAGGGTACAATGAGCAGTTCTTC
CDR3 protein: CAWSVGAGGYNEQFF

clone size: -
V gene: TRBV27
D gene: -
J gene: TRBJ2-7
CDR3 DNA: TGTGCCAGCAGCCCCCAACGACTGGATTCGCTCTCTCGGGAGCAGTACTTC
CDR3 protein: CASSPQRLDSLSREQYF

clone size: -
V gene: TRBV20-1
D gene: -
J gene: TRBJ1-2
CDR3 DNA: TGCAGTGCTAGTCAATCTAATGGCTACACCTTC
CDR3 protein: CSASQSNGYTF

clone size: once
V gene: TRBV4-3
D gene: -
J gene: TRBJ1-2
CDR3 DNA: TGCGCCAGCAGCCAAGATGCAGGAAATAACTATGGCTACACCTTC
CDR3 protein: CASSQDAGNNYGYTF

clone size: -
V gene: TRBV2
D gene: -
J gene: TRBJ1-1
CDR3 DNA: TGTGCCAGCAACGGACAGATGAACACTGAAGCTTTCTTT
CDR3 protein: CASNGQMNTEAFF

clone size: -
V gene: TRBV7-2
D gene: -
J gene: TRBJ2-7
CDR3 DNA: TGTGCCAGCAGCTTCTCCAGGACAAGTCCCGCCTACGAGCAGTACTTC
CDR3 protein: CASSFSRTSPAYEQYF

clone size: -
V gene: TRBV28
D gene: TRBD1
J gene: TRBJ1-6
CDR3 DNA: TGTGCCAGCGGGGACTCAGGGGGCGCATCTTCGGACTTT
CDR3 protein: CASGDSGGASSDF

clone size: few
V gene: TRBV13
D gene: -
J gene: TRBJ2-6
CDR3 DNA: TGTGCCAGCAGCTTAAGGAGCTCTGGGGCCAACGTCCTGACTTTC
CDR3 protein: CASSLRSSGANVLTF

clone size: -
V gene: TRBV7-3
D gene: TRBD1
J gene: TRBJ2-3
CDR3 DNA: TGTGCCAGCAGCTCACGACAGGGGCTTAGCACAGATACGCAGTATTTT
CDR3 protein: CASSSRQGLSTDTQYF

clone size: -
V gene: TRBV7-9
D gene: TRBD2
J gene: TRBJ2-1
CDR3 DNA: TGTGCCAGCAGCTTTGTGGTAGCGGGCGAGCAGTTCTTC
CDR3 protein: CASSFVVAGEQFF

clone size: -
V gene: TRBV6-1
D gene: TRBD1
J gene: TRBJ1-1
CDR3 DNA: TGTGCCAGCAGCTCCGGGACAGGGGAATTAAAAGCTTTCTTT
CDR3 protein: CASSSGTGELKAFF

clone size: few
V gene: TRBV25-1
D gene: -
J gene: TRBJ1-3
CDR3 DNA: TGTGCCAGCAGTGACCTCGGGGCTGGAAACACCATATATTTT
CDR3 protein: CASSDLGAGNTIYF

clone size: -
V gene: TRBV5-6
D gene: -
J gene: TRBJ1-1
CDR3 DNA: TGTGCCAGCAGCTTGGGCGACAGCTCTGAAGCTTTCTTT
CDR3 protein: CASSLGDSSEAFF

clone size: -
V gene: TRBV10-3
D gene: TRBD1
J gene: TRBJ2-7
CDR3 DNA: TGTGCCATCAGTGATCTCCCGGGACAGGTTACTGTGCAGTACTTC
CDR3 protein: CAISDLPGQVTVQYF

clone size: -
V gene: TRBV29-1
D gene: TRBD2
J gene: TRBJ2-7
CDR3 DNA: TGCAGCGTTGATACTAGCGGGAGCTACGAGCAGTACTTC
CDR3 protein: CSVDTSGSYEQYF